The rows below give T cell receptor beta chains drawn from one sample of a study of cytomegalovirus exposure and HLA in healthy donors. TCRdb's table, derived via immunoSEQ multiplex PCR, lists solely in-frame clones and lacks some. In the table there are about 110,000 clones, 60% to 70% of which are singletons. Material for sequencing was PBMCs. These receptors were collected from a man in his thirties or forties in good health and CMV-seropositive. CDR3s include the opening cysteine and the closing phenylalanine or tryptophan. Each record gives: V gene, clone size, CDR3 protein. Part of the rows lack a size; the others show once, few, many or a class for expanded clones.

v_call: TRBV6-1
clone_size: -
cdr3_aa: CASSSNSGGNSPLHF

v_call: TRBV20-1
clone_size: -
cdr3_aa: CSARRDTEAFF

v_call: TRBV7-8
clone_size: -
cdr3_aa: CASSQGLAGVRYQETQYF

v_call: TRBV7-2
clone_size: few
cdr3_aa: CASSPRGSQTQYF

v_call: TRBV19
clone_size: -
cdr3_aa: CASRTGAGGYTF

v_call: TRBV4-2
clone_size: -
cdr3_aa: CASSQDVYEIYNSPLHF

v_call: TRBV7-9
clone_size: -
cdr3_aa: CASSLDTGGQLDTQYF

v_call: TRBV4-2
clone_size: -
cdr3_aa: CASSRFSQGRQSYNSPLHF

v_call: TRBV6-5
clone_size: -
cdr3_aa: CASGLGEKLFF

v_call: TRBV11-2
clone_size: -
cdr3_aa: CASSSRAGRGQETQYF

v_call: TRBV7-2
clone_size: -
cdr3_aa: CASSLGEETQYF

v_call: TRBV5-8
clone_size: -
cdr3_aa: CASSFGTSGTDTQYF

v_call: TRBV30
clone_size: few
cdr3_aa: CAWSFWTSYETQYF

v_call: TRBV11-2
clone_size: -
cdr3_aa: CASSLGTSVLTQYF

v_call: TRBV30
clone_size: -
cdr3_aa: CAWRGGSGGDTQYF

v_call: TRBV19
clone_size: few
cdr3_aa: CASRPGTHQETQYF

v_call: TRBV7-9
clone_size: -
cdr3_aa: CASSAPQGQETQYF

v_call: TRBV7-2
clone_size: -
cdr3_aa: CASRPWHVSNTGELFF

v_call: TRBV7-6
clone_size: -
cdr3_aa: CASSLAPSGSTDTQYF

v_call: TRBV7-3
clone_size: -
cdr3_aa: CASSPTGSLSHEQYF

v_call: TRBV4-2
clone_size: -
cdr3_aa: CASSLRQDINEKLFF

v_call: TRBV7-2
clone_size: -
cdr3_aa: CASSLVGGHNTF

v_call: TRBV5-1
clone_size: once
cdr3_aa: CASSLEFGGEQYF

v_call: TRBV30
clone_size: -
cdr3_aa: CAWMAGDDTEAFF

v_call: TRBV5-8
clone_size: -
cdr3_aa: CASSLTPTVTNTGELFF

v_call: TRBV4-1
clone_size: -
cdr3_aa: CASSQPRDRAYEQYF